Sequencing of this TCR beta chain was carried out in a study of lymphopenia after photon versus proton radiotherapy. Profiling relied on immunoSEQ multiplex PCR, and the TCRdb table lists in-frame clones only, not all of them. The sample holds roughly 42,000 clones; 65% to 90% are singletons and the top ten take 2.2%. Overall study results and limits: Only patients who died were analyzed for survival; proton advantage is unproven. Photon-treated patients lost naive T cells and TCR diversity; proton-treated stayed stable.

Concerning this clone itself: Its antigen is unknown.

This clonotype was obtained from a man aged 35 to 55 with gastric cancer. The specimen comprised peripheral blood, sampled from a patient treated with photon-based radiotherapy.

The CDR3 is CATAPGTQQPDTQYF. In nucleotides, the CDR3 is TGTGCCACCGCCCCTGGGACTCAGCAACCAGATACGCAGTATTTT. The rearrangement links TRBV10-3 to TRBJ2-3, with TRBD2 as a possible D gene (6 bases). The V gene's germline CDR1 is ENHRY and CDR2 SYGVKD. This CDR3 spans 15 amino acids. V dropped 10 bases and J dropped 4 bases, with 21 bases sitting between them.